The clone carrying this TCR beta chain was counted only a few times. Authors' analysis steps: For nucleated cells, counts were estimated from reference gene primer amplification. Data came from immunoSEQ multiplex PCR; TCRdb stores just in-frame clones and leaves some out. That table is the source of V, J and clone size, and D and trimming were worked out from the DNA. The sample lists over 250,000 clones; 65% to 90% were seen once. This sample stems from a study of blood T cell repertoires in COVID-19. As for the study in general: Sample material is recorded as cDNA or gDNA derived from T cells, B-cell-depleted T cells, or PBMCs.

V dropped 2 bases and J dropped 5 bases, with 7 bases sitting between them. Germline V lookup: CDR1 MNHEY, CDR2 SVGEGT. This CDR3 comprises 13 residues. The V gene is TRBV6-2 or TRBV6-3, the J gene TRBJ2-1; no firm D call. The sequence was collected from a man in his forties or fifties with active or convalescent COVID-19. Source material: peripheral blood. This CDR3 reads CASSYRRDNEQFF. The CDR3 DNA follows: TGTGCCAGCAGTTACCGGAGAGACAATGAGCAGTTCTTC.